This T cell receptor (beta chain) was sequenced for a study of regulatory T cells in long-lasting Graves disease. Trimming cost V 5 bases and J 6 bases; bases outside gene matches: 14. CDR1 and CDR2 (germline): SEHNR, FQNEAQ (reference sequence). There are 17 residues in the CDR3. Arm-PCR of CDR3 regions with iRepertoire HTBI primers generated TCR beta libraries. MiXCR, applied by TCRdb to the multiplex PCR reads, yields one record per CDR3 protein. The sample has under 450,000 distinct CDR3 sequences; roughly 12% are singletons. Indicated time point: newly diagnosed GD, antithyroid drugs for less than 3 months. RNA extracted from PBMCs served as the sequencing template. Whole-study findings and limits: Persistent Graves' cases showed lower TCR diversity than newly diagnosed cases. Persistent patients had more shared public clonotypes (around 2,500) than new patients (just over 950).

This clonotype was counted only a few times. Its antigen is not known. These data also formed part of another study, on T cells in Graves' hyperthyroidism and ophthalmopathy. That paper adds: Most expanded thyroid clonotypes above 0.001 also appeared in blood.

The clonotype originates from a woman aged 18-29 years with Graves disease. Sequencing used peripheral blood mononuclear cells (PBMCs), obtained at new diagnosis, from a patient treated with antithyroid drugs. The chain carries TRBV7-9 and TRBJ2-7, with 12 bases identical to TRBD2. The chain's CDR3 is CASSPSTSGSRTSEQYF. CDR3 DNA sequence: TGTGCCAGCAGCCCCTCGACTAGCGGGAGTCGAACAAGCGAGCAGTACTTC.